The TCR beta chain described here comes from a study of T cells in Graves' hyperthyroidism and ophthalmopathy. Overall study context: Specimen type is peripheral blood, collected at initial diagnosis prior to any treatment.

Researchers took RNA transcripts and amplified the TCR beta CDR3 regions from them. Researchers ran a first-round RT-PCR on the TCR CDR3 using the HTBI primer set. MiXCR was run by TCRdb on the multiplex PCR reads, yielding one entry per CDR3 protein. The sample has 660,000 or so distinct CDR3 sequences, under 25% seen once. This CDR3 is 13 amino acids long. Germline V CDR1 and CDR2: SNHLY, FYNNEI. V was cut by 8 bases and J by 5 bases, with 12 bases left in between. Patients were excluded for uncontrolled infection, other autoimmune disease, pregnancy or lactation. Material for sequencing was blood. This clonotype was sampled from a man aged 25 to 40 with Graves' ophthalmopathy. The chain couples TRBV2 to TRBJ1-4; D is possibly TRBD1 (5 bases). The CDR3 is CASLGPGNEKLFF. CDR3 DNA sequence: TGTGCCAGCCTGGGACCAGGAAATGAAAAACTGTTTTTT.